This TCR beta chain derives from a study of neoadjuvant anti-PD-1 for oral cavity cancer. Profiling relied on immunoSEQ multiplex PCR, and the TCRdb table lists in-frame clones only, not all of them. The sample lists over 10,000 clones, about 65% occurring once. V was shortened by 2 bases and J by 4 bases, with 10 bases between the two germline ends. CDR1 is SGHDN, CDR2 FVKESK, per germline. CDR3 length: 14 residues. This receptor was obtained from a person aged 35-80 years with oral cavity squamous cell carcinoma. The J gene is TRBJ2-3, the V gene TRBV14, with D unresolved. The source was PBMCs, collected before nivolumab (anti-PD-1) treatment. For the CDR3, the DNA is TGTGCCAGCAGCCAAAACTTAGGACCAGATACGCAGTATTTT. Amino acids: CASSQNLGPDTQYF.